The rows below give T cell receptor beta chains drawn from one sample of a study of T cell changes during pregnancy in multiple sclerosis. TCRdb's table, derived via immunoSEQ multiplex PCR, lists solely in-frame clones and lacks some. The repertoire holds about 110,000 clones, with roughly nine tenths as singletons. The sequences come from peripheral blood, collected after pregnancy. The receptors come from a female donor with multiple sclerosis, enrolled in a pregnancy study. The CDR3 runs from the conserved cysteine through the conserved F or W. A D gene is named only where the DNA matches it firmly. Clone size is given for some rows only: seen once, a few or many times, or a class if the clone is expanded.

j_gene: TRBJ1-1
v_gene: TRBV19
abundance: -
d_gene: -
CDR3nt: TGTGCCAGTAGCGACGGGGGGGCGGGAGGCACTGAAGCTTTCTTT
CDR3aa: CASSDGGAGGTEAFF

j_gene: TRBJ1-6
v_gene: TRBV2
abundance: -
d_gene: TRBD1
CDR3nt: TGTGCCAGCAGTGAAAGCAGGGGGCCATATAATTCACCCCTCCACTTT
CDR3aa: CASSESRGPYNSPLHF

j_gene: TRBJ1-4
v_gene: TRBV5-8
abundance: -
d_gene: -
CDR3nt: TGTGCCAGCAGCTTGGGACAGGCGACCTATGAAAAACTGTTTTTT
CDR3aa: CASSLGQATYEKLFF

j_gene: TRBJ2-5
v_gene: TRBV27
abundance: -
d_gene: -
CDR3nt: TGTGCCAGCAGTTTAAAAGGGATTCCCGGGGTGGGGACCCAGTACTTC
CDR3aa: CASSLKGIPGVGTQYF

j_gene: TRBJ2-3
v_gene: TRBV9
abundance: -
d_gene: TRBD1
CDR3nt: TGTGCCAGCAGCGTTTCGACAGGGTGGAGCACAGATACGCAGTATTTT
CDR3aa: CASSVSTGWSTDTQYF

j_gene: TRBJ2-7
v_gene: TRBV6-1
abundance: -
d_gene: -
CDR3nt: TGTGCCAGCAGGCGAACAGGGTTCGACGAGCAGTACTTC
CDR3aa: CASRRTGFDEQYF

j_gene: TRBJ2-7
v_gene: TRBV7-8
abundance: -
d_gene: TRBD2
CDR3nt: TGTGCCAGCAGCCCCCTAGCGGAGAAAGAGCAGTACTTC
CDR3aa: CASSPLAEKEQYF

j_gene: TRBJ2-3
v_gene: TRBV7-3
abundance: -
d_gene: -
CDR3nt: TGTGCCTCAGGGGGGCAGGTTGCAGATACGCAGTATTTT
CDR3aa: CASGGQVADTQYF

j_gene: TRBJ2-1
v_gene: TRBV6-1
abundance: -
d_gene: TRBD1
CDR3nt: TGTGCCAGCAGCCGGGACAGGGGCTACAATGAGCAGTTCTTC
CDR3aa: CASSRDRGYNEQFF

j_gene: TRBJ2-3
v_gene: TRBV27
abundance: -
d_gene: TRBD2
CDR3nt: TGTGCCAGCAGTCCCTCAGCGGGGTACGGAACAGATACGCAGTATTTT
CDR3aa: CASSPSAGYGTDTQYF

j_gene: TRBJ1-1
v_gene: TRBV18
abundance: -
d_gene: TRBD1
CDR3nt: TGTGCCAGCTCACCCACAGTGGACAGGAAAGAAGCTTTCTTT
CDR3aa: CASSPTVDRKEAFF

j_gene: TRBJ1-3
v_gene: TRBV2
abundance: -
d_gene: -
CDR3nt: TGTGCCAGCAGTGGCAGCCTCGGGGGAAACACCATATATTTT
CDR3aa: CASSGSLGGNTIYF

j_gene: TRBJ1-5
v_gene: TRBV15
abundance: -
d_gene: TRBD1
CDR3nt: TGTGCCACCTCCCGGGACAGAAATCAGCCCCAGCATTTT
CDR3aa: CATSRDRNQPQHF

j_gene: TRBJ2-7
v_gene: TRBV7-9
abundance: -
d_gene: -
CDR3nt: TGTGCCAGCAGCTCCTTCCAGGGGCGCAGCTACGAGCAGTACTTC
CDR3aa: CASSSFQGRSYEQYF

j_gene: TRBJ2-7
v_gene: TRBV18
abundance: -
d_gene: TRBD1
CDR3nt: TGTGCCAGCTCAAGCCCGGGACAGGGCTACGAGCAGTACTTC
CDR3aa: CASSSPGQGYEQYF

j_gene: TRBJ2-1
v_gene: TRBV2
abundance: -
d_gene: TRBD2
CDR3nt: TGTGCCAGAGCGCTCGCGGGGGGGAGACGGGAGCAGTTCTTC
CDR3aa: CARALAGGRREQFF

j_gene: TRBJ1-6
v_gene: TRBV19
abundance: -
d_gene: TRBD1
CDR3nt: TGTGCCAGTAGTATTTCCAGGGGGCGTCGGTTAGTCTCACCCCTCCACTTT
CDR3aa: CASSISRGRRLVSPLHF

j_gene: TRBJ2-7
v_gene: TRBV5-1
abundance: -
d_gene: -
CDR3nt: TGCGCCAGCAGCTTAGGACAGACTTCCACCTACGAGCAGTACTTC
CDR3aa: CASSLGQTSTYEQYF

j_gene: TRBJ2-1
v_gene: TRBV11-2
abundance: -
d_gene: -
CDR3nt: TGTGCCAGCAGCTTAGCCATAGGGGGATGGGCGGACAATGAGCAGTTCTTC
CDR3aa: CASSLAIGGWADNEQFF

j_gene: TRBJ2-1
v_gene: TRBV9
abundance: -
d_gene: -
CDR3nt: TGTGCCAGCAGCGGGAGCGGAAGAAATGAGCAGTTCTTC
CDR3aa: CASSGSGRNEQFF

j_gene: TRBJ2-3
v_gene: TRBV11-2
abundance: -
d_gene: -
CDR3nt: TGTGCCAGCAGGACCTCGCCAGCGGGCAGGGCAGATACGCAGTATTTT
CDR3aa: CASRTSPAGRADTQYF

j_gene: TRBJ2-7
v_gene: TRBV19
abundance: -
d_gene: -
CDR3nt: TGTGCCAGTAGAGGCAGGGGAAACTACGAGCAGTACTTC
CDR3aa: CASRGRGNYEQYF

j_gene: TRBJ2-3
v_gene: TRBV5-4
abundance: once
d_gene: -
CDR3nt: TGTGCCAGCAGCTTGGACAGGCCTAGCACAGATACGCAGTATTTT
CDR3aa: CASSLDRPSTDTQYF

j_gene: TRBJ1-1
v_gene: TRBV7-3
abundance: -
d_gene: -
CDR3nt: TGTGCCAGCAGACCCGGGGGGAGTAACACTGAAGCTTTCTTT
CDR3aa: CASRPGGSNTEAFF

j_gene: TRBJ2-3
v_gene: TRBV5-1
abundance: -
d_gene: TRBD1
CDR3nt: TGCGCCAGCAGCTCCAAGACAGGGGGTATGGATACGCAGTATTTT
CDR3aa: CASSSKTGGMDTQYF

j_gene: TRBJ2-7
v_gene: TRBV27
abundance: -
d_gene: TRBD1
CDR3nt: TGTGCCAGCAGTCCTGGGACAGGGGTACAGTACGAGCAGTACTTC
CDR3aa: CASSPGTGVQYEQYF

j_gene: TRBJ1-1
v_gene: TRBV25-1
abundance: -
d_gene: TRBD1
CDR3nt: TGTGCCAGCAGCAGCACAGGGGGCACTGAAGCTTTCTTT
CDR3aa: CASSSTGGTEAFF

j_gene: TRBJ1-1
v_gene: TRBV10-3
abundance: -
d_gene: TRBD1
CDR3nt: TGTGCCATCAGTGGAGGGGGCGTAACTGAAGCTTTCTTT
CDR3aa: CAISGGGVTEAFF

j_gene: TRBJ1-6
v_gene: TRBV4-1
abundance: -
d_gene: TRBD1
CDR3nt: TGCGCCAGCAGCCGGAACAGGGGTAGTGATTCACCCCTCCACTTT
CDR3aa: CASSRNRGSDSPLHF

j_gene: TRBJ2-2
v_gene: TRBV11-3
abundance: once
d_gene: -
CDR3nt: TGTGCCAGCAGCTTAGCAGAGCGGGTGAACACCGGGGAGCTGTTTTTT
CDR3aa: CASSLAERVNTGELFF

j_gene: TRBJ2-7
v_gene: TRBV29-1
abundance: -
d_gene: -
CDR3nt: TGCAGCGTTGAAGAGGGCCCCTACGAGCAGTACTTC
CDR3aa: CSVEEGPYEQYF

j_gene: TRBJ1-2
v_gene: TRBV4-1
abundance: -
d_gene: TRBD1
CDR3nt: TGCGCCAGCAGCCATGACAGGGCCGGCTACACCTTC
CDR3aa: CASSHDRAGYTF

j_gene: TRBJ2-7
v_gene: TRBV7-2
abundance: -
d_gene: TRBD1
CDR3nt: TGTGCCAGCAGCGCAGAGACAGGGCCCCAAACCTACGAGCAGTACTTC
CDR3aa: CASSAETGPQTYEQYF

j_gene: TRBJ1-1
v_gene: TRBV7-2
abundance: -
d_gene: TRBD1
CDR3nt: TGTGCCAGCAGCTTACTAACAGGGGATACTGAAGCTTTCTTT
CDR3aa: CASSLLTGDTEAFF

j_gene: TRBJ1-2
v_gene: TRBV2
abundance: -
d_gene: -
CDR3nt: TGTGCCAGCAGTGGCCTTGGACAGAAGATCTATGGCTACACCTTC
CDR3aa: CASSGLGQKIYGYTF

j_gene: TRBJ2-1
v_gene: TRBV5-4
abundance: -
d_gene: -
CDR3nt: TGTGCCAGCAAATCGAGCTCCTACAATGAGCAGTTCTTC
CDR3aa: CASKSSSYNEQFF

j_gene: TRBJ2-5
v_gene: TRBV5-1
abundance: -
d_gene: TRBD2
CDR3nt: TGCGCCAGCTCGACTAGCGGGGGGGCATCCGGAGAGACCCAGTACTTC
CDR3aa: CASSTSGGASGETQYF

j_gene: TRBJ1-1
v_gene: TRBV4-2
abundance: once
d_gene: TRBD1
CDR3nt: TGTGCCAGCAGCCAAGTACAGGGGTACACTGAAGCTTTCTTT
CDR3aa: CASSQVQGYTEAFF

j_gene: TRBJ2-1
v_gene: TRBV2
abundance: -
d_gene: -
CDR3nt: TGTGCCAGCAGTGCCCAAGGGGTCAATGAGCAGTTCTTC
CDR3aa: CASSAQGVNEQFF

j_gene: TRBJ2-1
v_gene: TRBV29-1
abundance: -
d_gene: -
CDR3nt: TGCAGCGCCCAGGGGTCCGGCTCCTACAATGAGCAGTTCTTC
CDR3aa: CSAQGSGSYNEQFF

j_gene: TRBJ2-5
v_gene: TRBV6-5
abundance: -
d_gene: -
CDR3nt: TGTGCCAGCAGGAAGGGACACACCCAAGAGACCCAGTACTTC
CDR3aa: CASRKGHTQETQYF

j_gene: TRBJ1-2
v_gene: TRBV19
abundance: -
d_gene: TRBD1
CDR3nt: TGTGCCACGTGGACAGGGTCGATCTATGGCTACACCTTC
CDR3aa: CATWTGSIYGYTF